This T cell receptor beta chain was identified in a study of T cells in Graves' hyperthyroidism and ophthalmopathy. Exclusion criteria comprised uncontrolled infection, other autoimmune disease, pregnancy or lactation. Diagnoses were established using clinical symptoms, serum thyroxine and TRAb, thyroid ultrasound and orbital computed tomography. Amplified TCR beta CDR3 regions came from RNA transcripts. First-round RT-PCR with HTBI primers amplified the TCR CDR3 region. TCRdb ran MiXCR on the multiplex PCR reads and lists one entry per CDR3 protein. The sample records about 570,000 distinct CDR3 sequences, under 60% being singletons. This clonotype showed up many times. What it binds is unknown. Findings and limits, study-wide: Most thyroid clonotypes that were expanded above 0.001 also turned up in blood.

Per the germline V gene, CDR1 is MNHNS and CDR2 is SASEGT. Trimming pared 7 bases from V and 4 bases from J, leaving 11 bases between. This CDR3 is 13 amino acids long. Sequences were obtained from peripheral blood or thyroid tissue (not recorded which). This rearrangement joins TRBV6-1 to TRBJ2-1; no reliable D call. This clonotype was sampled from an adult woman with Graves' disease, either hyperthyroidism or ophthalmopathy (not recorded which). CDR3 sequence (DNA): TGTGCCAGCACTCCCGGACGTTACAATGAGCAGTTCTTC. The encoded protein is CASTPGRYNEQFF.